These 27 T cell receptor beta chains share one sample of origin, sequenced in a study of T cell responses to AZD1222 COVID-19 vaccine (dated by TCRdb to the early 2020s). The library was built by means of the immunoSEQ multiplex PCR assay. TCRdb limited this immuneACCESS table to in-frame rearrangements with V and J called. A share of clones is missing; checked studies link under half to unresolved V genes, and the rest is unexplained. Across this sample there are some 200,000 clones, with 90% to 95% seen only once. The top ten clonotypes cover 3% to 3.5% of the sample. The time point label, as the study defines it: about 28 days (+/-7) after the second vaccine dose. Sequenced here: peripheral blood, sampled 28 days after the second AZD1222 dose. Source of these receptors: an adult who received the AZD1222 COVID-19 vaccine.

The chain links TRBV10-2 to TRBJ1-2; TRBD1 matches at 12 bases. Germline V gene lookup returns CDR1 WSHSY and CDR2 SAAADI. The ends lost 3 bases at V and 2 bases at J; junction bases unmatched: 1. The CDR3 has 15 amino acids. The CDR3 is CASSEGTGGNYGYTF. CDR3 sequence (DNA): TGCGCCAGCAGTGAAGGGACAGGGGGCAACTATGGCTACACCTTC.

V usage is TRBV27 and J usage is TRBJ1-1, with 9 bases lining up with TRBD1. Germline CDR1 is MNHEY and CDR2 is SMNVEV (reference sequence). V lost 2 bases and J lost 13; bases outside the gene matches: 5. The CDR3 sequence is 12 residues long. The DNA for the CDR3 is TGTGCCAGCAGTTTAAGGGACAGGGTCTTTTTCTTT. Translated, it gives CASSLRDRVFFF.

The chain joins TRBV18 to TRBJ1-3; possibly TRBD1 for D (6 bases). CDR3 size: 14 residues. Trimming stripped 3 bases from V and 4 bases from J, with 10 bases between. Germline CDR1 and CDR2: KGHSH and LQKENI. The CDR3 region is CASSPQGQGNTIYF. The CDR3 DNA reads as TGTGCCAGCTCACCCCAAGGACAGGGAAACACCATATATTTT. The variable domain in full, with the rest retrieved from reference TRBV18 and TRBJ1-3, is NAGVMQNPRHLVRRRGQEARLRCSPMKGHSHVYWYRQLPEEGLKFMVYLQKENIIDESGMPKERFSAEFPKEGPSILRIQQVVRGDSAAYFCASSPQGQGNTIYFGEGSWLTVV.

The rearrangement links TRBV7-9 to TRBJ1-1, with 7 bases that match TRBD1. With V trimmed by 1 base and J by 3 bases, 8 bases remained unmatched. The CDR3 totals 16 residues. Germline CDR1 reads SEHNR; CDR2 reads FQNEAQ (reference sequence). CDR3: CASSLVQGGRDTEAFF. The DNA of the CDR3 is TGTGCCAGCAGCTTAGTTCAGGGGGGGAGGGACACTGAAGCTTTCTTT.

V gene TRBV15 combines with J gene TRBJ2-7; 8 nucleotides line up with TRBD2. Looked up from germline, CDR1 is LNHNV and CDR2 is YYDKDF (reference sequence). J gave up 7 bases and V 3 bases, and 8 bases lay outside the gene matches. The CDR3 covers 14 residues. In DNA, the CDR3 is TGTGCCACCAGCAGTACTAGCGGTTGGGGTGAGCAGTACTTC. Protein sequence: CATSSTSGWGEQYF.

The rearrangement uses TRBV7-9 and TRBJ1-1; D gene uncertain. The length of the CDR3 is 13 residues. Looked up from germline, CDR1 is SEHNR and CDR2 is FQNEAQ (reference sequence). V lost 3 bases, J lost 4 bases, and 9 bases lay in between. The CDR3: CASSLGFVTEAFF. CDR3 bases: TGTGCCAGCAGCTTGGGGTTTGTCACTGAAGCTTTCTTT. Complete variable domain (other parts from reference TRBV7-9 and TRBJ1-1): DTGVSQNPRHKITKRGQNVTFRCDPISEHNRLYWYRQTLGQGPEFLTYFQNEAQLEKSRLLSDRFSAERPKGSFSTLEIQRTEQGDSAMYLCASSLGFVTEAFFGQGTRLTVV.

The CDR3 DNA sequence: TGTGCCAGCTGGAGGCTGGGAAATGAAAAACTGTTTTTT. Amino acids: CASWRLGNEKLFF. This chain links TRBV2 with TRBJ1-4; D is unresolved. V was clipped by 8 bases and J by 5 bases, with 12 bases between them. This CDR3 is 13 amino acids long. CDR1 SNHLY and CDR2 FYNNEI come from the germline V gene.

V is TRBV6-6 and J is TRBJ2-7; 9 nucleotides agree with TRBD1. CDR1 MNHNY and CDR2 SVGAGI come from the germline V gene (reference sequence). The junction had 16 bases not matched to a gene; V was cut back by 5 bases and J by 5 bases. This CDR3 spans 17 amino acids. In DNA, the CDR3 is TGTGCCAGCAGTCGGTTAATCTGGGTGACAGGGGGACACGAGCAGTACTTC. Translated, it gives CASSRLIWVTGGHEQYF.

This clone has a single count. This chain's CDR3 is CASSLGKGGLETQYF. For the CDR3, the DNA is TGTGCCAGCAGCTTAGGGAAAGGGGGTCTGGAGACCCAGTACTTC. The rearrangement uses TRBV11-2 and TRBJ2-5; D possibly corresponds to TRBD1 (6 bases). CDR1 SGHAT and CDR2 FQNNGV come from the germline V gene. With 1 base removed from V and 5 bases from J, the gap between germline ends came to 14 bases. CDR3 length: 15 residues. Full variable domain (outside the CDR3, taken from reference TRBV11-2 and TRBJ2-5): EAGVAQSPRYKIIEKRQSVAFWCNPISGHATLYWYQQILGQGPKLLIQFQNNGVVDDSQLPKDRFSAERLKGVDSTLKIQPAKLEDSAVYLCASSLGKGGLETQYFGPGTRLLVL.

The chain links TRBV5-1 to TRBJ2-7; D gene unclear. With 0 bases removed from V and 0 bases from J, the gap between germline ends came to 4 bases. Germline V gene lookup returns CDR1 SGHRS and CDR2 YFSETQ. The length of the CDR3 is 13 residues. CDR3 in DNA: TGCGCCAGCAGCTTGGAGGTCTCCTACGAGCAGTACTTC. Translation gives CASSLEVSYEQYF.

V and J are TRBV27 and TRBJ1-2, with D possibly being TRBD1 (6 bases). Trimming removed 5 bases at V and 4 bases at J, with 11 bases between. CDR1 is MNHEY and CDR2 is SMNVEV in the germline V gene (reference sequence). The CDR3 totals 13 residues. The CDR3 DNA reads TGTGCCAGCAGTCCCACAGGGATCTATGGCTACACCTTC. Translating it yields CASSPTGIYGYTF.

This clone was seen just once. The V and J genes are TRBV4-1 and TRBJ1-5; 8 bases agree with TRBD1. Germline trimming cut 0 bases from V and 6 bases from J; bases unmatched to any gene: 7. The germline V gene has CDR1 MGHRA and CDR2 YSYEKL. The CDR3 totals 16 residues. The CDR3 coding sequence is TGCGCCAGCAGCCAAGAACAGGGGGTATTCAGTCAGCCCCAGCATTTT. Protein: CASSQEQGVFSQPQHF.

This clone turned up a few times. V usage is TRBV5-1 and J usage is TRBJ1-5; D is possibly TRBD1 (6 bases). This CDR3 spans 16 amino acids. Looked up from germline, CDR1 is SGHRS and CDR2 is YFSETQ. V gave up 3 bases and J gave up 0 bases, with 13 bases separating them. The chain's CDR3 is CASSSGHGDSNQPQHF. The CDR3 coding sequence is TGCGCCAGCAGCTCGGGACACGGGGATAGCAATCAGCCCCAGCATTTT. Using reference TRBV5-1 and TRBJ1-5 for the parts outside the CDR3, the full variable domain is KAGVTQTPRYLIKTRGQQVTLSCSPISGHRSVSWYQQTPGQGLQFLFEYFSETQRNKGNFPGRFSGRQFSNSRSEMNVSTLELGDSALYLCASSSGHGDSNQPQHFGDGTRLSIL.

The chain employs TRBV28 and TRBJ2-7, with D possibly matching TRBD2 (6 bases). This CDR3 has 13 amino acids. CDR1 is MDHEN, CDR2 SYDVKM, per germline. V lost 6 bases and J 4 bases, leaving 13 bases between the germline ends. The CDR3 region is CASSDHGGYEQYF. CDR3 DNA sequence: TGTGCCAGCAGCGATCATGGGGGGTACGAGCAGTACTTC.

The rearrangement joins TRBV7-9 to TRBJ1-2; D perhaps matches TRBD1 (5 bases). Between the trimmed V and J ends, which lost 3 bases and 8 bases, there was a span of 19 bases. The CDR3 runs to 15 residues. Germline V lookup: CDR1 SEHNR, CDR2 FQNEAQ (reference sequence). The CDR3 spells CASSFGTLTGGGYTF. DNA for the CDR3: TGTGCCAGCAGCTTCGGAACCTTGACGGGGGGAGGCTACACCTTC. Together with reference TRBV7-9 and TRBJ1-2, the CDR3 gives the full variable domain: DTGVSQNPRHKITKRGQNVTFRCDPISEHNRLYWYRQTLGQGPEFLTYFQNEAQLEKSRLLSDRFSAERPKGSFSTLEIQRTEQGDSAMYLCASSFGTLTGGGYTFGSGTRLTVV.

The CDR3 protein is CAWNMGSSSRELFF. DNA of the CDR3: TGTGCCTGGAATATGGGCTCAAGCTCCCGGGAACTGTTTTTT. V gene TRBV30 combines with J gene TRBJ1-4; D not certain. V lost 4 bases, J lost 12 bases, and 21 bases lay in between. This CDR3 spans 14 amino acids. In germline, CDR1 is GTSNPN, CDR2 SVGIG (reference sequence). The full variable domain, rest sourced from reference TRBV30 and TRBJ1-4, is SQTIHQWPATLVQPVGSPLSLECTVEGTSNPNLYWYRQAAGRGLQLLFYSVGIGQISSEVPQNLSASRPQDRQFILSSKKLLLSDSGFYLCAWNMGSSSRELFFGSGTQLSVL.

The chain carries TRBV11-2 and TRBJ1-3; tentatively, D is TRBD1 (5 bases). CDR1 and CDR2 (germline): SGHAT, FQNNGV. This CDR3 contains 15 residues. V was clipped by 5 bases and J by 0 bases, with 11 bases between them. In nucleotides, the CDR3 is TGTGCCAGCAGCATCGACAGCCTCTCTGGAAACACCATATATTTT. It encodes CASSIDSLSGNTIYF.

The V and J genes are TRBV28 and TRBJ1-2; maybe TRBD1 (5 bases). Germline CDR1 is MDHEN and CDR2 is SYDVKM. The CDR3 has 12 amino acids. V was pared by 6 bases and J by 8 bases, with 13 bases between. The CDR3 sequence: CASSLQAGGYTF. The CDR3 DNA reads TGTGCCAGCAGCCTACAGGCAGGGGGCTACACCTTC.

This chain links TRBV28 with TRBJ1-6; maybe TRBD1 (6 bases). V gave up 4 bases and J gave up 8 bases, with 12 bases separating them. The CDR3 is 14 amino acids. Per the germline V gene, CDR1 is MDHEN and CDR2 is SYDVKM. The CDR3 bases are TGTGCCAGCAGTTCAGGGGAATTGGATTCACCCCTCCACTTT. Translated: CASSSGELDSPLHF.

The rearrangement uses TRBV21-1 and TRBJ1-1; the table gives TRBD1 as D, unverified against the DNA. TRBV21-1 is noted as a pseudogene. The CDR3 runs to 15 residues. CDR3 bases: TGTGCCAGCAGCCGTGTATGGGCGAAGAACACTGAAGCTTTCTTT. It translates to CASSRVWAKNTEAFF.

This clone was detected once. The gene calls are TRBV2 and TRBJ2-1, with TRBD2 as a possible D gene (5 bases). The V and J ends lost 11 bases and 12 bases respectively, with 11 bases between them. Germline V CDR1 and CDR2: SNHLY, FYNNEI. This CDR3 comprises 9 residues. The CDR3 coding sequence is TGTGCCGTATTCGAGGGGCAGTTCTTC. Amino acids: CAVFEGQFF.

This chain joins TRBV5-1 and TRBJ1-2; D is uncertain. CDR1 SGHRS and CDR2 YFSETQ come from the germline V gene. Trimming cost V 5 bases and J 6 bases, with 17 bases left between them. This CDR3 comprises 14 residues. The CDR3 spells CASREDPTPDGYTF. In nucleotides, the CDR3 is TGCGCCAGCAGGGAAGACCCAACCCCGGATGGCTACACCTTC.

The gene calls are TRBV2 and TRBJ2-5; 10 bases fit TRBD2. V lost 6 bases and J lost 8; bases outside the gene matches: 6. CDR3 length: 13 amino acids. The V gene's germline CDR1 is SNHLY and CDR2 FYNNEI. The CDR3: CASSLAGVGTQYF. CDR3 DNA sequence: TGTGCCAGCAGCCTAGCGGGAGTGGGAACCCAGTACTTC.

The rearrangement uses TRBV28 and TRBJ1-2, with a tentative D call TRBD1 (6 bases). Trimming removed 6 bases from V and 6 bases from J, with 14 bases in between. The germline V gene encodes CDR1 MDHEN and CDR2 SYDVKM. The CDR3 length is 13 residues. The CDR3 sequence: CASRSQGRDGYTF. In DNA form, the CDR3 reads TGTGCCAGCAGGTCACAGGGTAGGGATGGCTACACCTTC.

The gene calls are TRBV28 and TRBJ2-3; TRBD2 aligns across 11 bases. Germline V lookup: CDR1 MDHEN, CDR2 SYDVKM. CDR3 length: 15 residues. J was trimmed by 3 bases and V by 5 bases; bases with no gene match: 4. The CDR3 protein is CASSQTSGKTDTQYF. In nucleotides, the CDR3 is TGTGCCAGCAGTCAGACTAGCGGGAAAACAGATACGCAGTATTTT.

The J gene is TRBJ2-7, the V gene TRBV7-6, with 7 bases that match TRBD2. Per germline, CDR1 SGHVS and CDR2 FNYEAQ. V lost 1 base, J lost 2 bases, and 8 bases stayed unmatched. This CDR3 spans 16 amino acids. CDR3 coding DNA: TGTGCCAGCAGCTTAGACTCGGGCGGGGGAACCTACGAGCAGTACTTC. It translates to CASSLDSGGGTYEQYF.

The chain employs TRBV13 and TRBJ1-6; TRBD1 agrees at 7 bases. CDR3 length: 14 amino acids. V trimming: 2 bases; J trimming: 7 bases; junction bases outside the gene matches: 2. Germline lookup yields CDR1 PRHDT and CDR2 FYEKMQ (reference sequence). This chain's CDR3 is CASSLPGGNSPLHF. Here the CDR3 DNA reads TGTGCCAGCAGCTTACCAGGGGGGAATTCACCCCTCCACTTT.